The clone carrying this T cell receptor (beta chain) was detected only a few times. The sample originates from a study of T cells in Graves' hyperthyroidism and ophthalmopathy. Used for diagnoses were clinical symptoms, serum thyroxine and TRAb, thyroid ultrasound and orbital computed tomography. Amplified TCR beta CDR3 regions came from RNA transcripts. With the HTBI primer set, the TCR CDR3 went through a first round of RT-PCR. Each CDR3 protein gets one entry after TCRdb re-called the multiplex PCR reads with MiXCR. The table shows roughly 250,000 distinct CDR3 sequences, with about 17% occurring only once. The V and J ends lost 6 bases and 5 bases respectively, with 7 bases between them. CDR1 and CDR2 from the germline V gene are KGHDR and SFDVKD. The CDR3 sequence is 12 residues long.

V gene TRBV24-1 combines with J gene TRBJ1-3; D is undetermined. This receptor was identified in a woman aged 18-35 years with Graves' ophthalmopathy. What was sequenced was blood. CDR3 DNA sequence: TGTGCCACCAGTCCCTTTAGAAACACCATATATTTT. Residues: CATSPFRNTIYF.